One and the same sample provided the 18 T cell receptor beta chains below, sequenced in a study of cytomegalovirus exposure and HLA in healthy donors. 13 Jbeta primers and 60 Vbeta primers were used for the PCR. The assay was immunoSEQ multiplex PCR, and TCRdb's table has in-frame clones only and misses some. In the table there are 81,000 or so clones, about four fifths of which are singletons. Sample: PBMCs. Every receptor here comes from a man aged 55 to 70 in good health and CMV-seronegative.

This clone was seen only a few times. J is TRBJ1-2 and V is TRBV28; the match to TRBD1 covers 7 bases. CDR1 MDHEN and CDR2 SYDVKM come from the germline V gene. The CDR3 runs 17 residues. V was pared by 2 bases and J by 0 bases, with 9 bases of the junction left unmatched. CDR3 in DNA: TGTGCCAGCAGTTTACCGCGGGGACAGATCCCTAACTATGGCTACACCTTC. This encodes CASSLPRGQIPNYGYTF.

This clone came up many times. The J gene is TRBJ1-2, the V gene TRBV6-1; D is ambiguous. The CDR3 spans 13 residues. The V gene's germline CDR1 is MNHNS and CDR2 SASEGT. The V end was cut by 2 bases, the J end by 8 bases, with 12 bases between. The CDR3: CASSELQIRGYTF. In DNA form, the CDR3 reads TGTGCCAGCAGTGAATTACAGATCCGCGGCTACACCTTC.

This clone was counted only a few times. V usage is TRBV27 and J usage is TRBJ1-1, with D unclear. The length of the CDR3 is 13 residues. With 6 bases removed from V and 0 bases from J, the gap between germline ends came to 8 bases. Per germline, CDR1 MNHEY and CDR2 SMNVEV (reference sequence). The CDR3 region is CASRLSVNTEAFF. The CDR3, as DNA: TGTGCCAGCAGGCTGTCGGTGAACACTGAAGCTTTCTTT.

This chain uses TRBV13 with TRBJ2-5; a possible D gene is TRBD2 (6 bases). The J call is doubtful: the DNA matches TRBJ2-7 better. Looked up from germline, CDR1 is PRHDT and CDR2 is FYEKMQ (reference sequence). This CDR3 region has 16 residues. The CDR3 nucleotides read TGTGCCAGCAGCTCCTCGGAGGGATTAAAGGACTACGAGCAGTACTTC. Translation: CASSSSEGLKDYEQYF.

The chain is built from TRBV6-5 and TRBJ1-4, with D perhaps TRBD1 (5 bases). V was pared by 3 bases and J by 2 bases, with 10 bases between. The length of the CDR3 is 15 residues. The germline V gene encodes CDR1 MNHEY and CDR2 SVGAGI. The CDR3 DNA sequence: TGTGCCAGCAGTTATGGGGGGAGTACTAATGAAAAACTGTTTTTT. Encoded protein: CASSYGGSTNEKLFF.

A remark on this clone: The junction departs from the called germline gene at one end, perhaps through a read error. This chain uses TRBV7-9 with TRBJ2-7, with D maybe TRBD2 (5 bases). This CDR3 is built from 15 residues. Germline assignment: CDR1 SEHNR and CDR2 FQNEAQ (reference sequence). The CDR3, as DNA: TGTTCCAGCAGCTCCAGGACTTACCCAAAATACGAGCAGTACTTC. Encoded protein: CSSSSRTYPKYEQYF.

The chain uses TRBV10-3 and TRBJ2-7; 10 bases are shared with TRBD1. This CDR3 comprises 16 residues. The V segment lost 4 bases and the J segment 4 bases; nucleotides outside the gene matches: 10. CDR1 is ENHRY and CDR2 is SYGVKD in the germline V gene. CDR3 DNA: TGTGCCATCAGTGCGAGTGGGGGACAGGGGATATACGAGCAGTACTTC. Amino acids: CAISASGGQGIYEQYF.

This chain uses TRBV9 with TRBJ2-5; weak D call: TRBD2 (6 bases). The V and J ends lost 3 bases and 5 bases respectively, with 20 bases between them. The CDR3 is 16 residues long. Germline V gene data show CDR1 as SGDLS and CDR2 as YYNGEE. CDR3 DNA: TGTGCCAGCAGCGAGGGGCAGCGGGCGGGCGGGGAGACCCAGTACTTC. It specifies CASSEGQRAGGETQYF.

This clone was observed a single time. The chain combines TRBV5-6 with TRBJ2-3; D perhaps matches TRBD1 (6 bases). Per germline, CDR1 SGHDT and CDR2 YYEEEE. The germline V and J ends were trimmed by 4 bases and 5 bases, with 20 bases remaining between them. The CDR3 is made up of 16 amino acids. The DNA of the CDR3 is TGTGCCAGCAGCCAGCTAGGACAGTTGGTCAGAGATACGCAGTATTTT. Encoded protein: CASSQLGQLVRDTQYF.

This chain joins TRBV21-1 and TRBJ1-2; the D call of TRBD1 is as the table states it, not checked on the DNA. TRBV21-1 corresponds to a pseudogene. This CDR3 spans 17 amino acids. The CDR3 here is CASSKVFFRTAPYGYTF. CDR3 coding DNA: TGTGCCAGCAGCAAAGTTTTTTTTCGGACAGCCCCCTATGGCTACACCTTC.

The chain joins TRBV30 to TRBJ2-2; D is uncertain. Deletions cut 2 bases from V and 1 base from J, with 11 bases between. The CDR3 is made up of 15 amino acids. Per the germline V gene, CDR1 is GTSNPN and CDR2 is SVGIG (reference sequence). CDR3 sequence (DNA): TGTGCCTGGAGTTCTCTACGCGAGAACACCGGGGAGCTGTTTTTT. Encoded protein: CAWSSLRENTGELFF.

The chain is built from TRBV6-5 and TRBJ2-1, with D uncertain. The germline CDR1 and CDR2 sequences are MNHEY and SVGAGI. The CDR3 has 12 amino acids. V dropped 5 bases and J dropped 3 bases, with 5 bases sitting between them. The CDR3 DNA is TGTGCCAGCAGTAACATCTACAATGAGCAGTTCTTC. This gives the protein CASSNIYNEQFF.

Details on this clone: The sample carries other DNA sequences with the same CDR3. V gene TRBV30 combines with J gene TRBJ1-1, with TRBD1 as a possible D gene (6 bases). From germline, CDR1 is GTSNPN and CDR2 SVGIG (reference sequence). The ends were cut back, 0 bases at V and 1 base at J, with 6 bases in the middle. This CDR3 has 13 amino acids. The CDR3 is CAWSVQGNTEAFF. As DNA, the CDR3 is TGTGCCTGGAGTGTACAGGGGAACACTGAAGCTTTCTTT.

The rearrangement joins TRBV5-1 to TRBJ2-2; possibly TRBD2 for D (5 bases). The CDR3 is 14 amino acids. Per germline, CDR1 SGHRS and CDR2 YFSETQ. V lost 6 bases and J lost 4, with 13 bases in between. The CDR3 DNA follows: TGCGCCAGCACCCTACTAGAGACCACCGGGGAGCTGTTTTTT. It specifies CASTLLETTGELFF.

The CDR3 sequence is CAVGTSGVQETQYF. CDR3 bases: TGTGCCGTCGGGACTAGCGGAGTCCAAGAGACCCAGTACTTC. The chain links TRBV10-3 to TRBJ2-5, with 11 bases identical to TRBD2. Trimming cost V 11 bases and J 1 base; bases outside gene matches: 6. Germline-derived CDR1 and CDR2 are ENHRY and SYGVKD. The CDR3 contains 14 residues.

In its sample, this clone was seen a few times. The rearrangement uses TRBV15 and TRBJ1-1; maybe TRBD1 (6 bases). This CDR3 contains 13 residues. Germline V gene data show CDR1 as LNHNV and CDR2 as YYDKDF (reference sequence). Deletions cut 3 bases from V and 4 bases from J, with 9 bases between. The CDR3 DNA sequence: TGTGCCACCAGCAGGGGACAATCCACTGAAGCTTTCTTT. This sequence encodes CATSRGQSTEAFF.

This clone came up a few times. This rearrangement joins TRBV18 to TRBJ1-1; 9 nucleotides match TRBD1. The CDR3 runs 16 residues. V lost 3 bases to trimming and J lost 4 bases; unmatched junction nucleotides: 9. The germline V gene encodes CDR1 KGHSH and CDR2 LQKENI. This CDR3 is CASSPRTGDSSTEAFF. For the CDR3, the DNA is TGTGCCAGCTCACCGCGGACAGGGGATTCCTCCACTGAAGCTTTCTTT.

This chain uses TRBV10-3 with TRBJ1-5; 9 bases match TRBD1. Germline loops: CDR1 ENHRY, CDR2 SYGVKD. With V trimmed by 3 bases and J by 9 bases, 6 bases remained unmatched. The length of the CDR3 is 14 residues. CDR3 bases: TGTGCCATCAGTGATACAGGGGGCGCCGGGCCCCAGCATTTT. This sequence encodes CAISDTGGAGPQHF.